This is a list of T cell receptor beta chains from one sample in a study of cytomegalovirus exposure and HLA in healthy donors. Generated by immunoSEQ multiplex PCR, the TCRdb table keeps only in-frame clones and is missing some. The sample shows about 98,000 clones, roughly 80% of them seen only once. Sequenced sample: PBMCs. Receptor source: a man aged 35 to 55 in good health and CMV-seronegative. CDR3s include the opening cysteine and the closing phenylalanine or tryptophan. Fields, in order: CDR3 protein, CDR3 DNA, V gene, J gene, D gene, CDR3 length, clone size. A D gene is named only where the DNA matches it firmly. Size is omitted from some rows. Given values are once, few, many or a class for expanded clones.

CASSVEWTVNQPQHF	TGTGCCAGCAGTGTTGAGTGGACAGTAAATCAGCCCCAGCATTTT	TRBV6-1	TRBJ1-5	.	15	few
CSAGQSSGNTIYF	TGCAGCGCGGGACAGAGCTCTGGAAACACCATATATTTT	TRBV29-1	TRBJ1-3	TRBD1	13	.
CASSPIAGMNEQFF	TGCGCCAGCAGCCCGATCGCAGGGATGAATGAGCAGTTCTTC	TRBV5-1	TRBJ2-1	.	14	.
CASSRDRGTYGYTF	TGTGCCAGCAGCCGAGATAGGGGCACCTATGGCTACACCTTC	TRBV7-2	TRBJ1-2	.	14	once
CASSLARDQYF	TGTGCCAGCAGCTTAGCCCGCGACCAGTACTTC	TRBV11-2	TRBJ2-5	.	11	.
CASSLGISVSYNEQFF	TGCGCCAGCAGCTTGGGTATTTCGGTGTCCTACAATGAGCAGTTCTTC	TRBV5-1	TRBJ2-1	.	16	.
CASSLLSGTGGNTEAFF	TGTGCCAGCAGCTTATTATCGGGGACAGGGGGGAACACTGAAGCTTTCTTT	TRBV11-2	TRBJ1-1	TRBD1	17	.
CASSLRGGGETQYF	TGTGCCAGCAGCTTACGGGGGGGCGGAGAGACCCAGTACTTC	TRBV7-6	TRBJ2-5	TRBD2	14	.
CASSLGGEYNEQFF	TGTGCCAGCAGCTTGGGGGGGGAGTACAATGAGCAGTTCTTC	TRBV13	TRBJ2-1	TRBD2	14	.
CASSLGGGLTDTQYF	TGTGCCAGCAGCTTGGGCGGGGGGCTAACAGATACGCAGTATTTT	TRBV5-8	TRBJ2-3	TRBD2	15	.
CAWTSQASYEQYF	TGTGCCTGGACCTCACAGGCCTCCTACGAGCAGTACTTC	TRBV30	TRBJ2-7	.	13	.
CASSIDLENEQYF	TGTGCCAGTAGTATAGATCTGGAGAACGAGCAGTACTTC	TRBV19	TRBJ2-7	.	13	.
CAWRPLTGILGEQYF	TGTGCCTGGAGGCCCCTGACAGGTATTCTGGGCGAGCAGTACTTC	TRBV30	TRBJ2-7	.	15	.
CASKLTSGGNTQYF	TGCGCCAGCAAATTGACTAGCGGGGGAAATACGCAGTATTTT	TRBV5-1	TRBJ2-3	TRBD2	14	.
CASGVLGDEKLFF	TGCGCCAGCGGCGTCTTAGGGGATGAAAAACTGTTTTTT	TRBV5-1	TRBJ1-4	.	13	.
CASSVARDTQYF	TGTGCCAGCAGCGTCGCTAGAGATACGCAGTATTTT	TRBV9	TRBJ2-3	.	12	.
CASSLTGLAGGGETQYF	TGCGCCAGCAGCTTGACGGGACTAGCGGGGGGGGGCGAGACCCAGTACTTC	TRBV5-1	TRBJ2-5	TRBD2	17	.
CASSPPGLVDEQYF	TGTGCCAGCTCACCACCGGGACTAGTCGACGAGCAGTACTTC	TRBV18	TRBJ2-7	TRBD2	14	once
CSVGGGRFSYNEQFF	TGCAGCGTTGGAGGGGGTAGATTTTCCTACAATGAGCAGTTCTTC	TRBV29-1	TRBJ2-1	.	15	.
CASSPGDRAGEQYF	TGTGCCAGCAGCCCAGGGGACAGGGCCGGCGAGCAGTACTTC	TRBV27	TRBJ2-7	TRBD1	14	.
CASSLIPSGGTHSSHYEQYF	TGTGCCAGCAGCTTGATCCCTAGCGGGGGGACCCACTCCTCGCACTACGAGCAGTACTTC	TRBV5-4	TRBJ2-7	TRBD2	20	.
CASTRGGMSNQPQHF	TGTGCCAGCACCCGAGGAGGGATGAGCAATCAGCCCCAGCATTTT	TRBV2	TRBJ1-5	.	15	.
CASSSTASYSYNEQFF	TGTGCCAGCAGCTCCACCGCTAGCTACTCCTACAATGAGCAGTTCTTC	TRBV7-3	TRBJ2-1	.	16	once
CASSLVWGGNNQPQHF	TGTGCCAGCAGCTTAGTTTGGGGGGGAAACAATCAGCCCCAGCATTTT	TRBV7-2	TRBJ1-5	.	16	once
CASSYGHNQPQHF	TGTGCCAGCAGTTACGGACACAATCAGCCCCAGCATTTT	TRBV6-5	TRBJ1-5	.	13	few
CASSGTSGATDTQYF	TGTGCCAGCAGCGGGACTAGCGGGGCGACAGATACGCAGTATTTT	TRBV7-8	TRBJ2-3	TRBD2	15	.